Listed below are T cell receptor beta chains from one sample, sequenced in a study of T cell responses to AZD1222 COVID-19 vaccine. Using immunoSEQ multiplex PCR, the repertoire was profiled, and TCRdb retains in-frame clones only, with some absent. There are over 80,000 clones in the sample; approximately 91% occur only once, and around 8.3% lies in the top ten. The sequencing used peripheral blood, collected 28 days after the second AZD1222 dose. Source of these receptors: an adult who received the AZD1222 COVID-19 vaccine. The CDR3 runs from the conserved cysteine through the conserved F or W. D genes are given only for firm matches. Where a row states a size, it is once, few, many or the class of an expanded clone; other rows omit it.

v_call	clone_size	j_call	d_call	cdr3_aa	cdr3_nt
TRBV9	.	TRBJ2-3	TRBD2	CASSVGPGGSLTDTQYF	TGTGCCAGCAGCGTAGGCCCGGGCGGGAGTCTCACAGATACGCAGTATTTT
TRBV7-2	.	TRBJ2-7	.	CASSREDIGREQYF	TGTGCCAGCAGCAGGGAGGACATCGGACGGGAGCAGTACTTC
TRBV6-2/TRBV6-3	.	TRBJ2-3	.	CASSHDLNPSTDTQYF	TGTGCCAGCAGCCACGACCTTAATCCCAGCACAGATACGCAGTATTTT
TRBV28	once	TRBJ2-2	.	CASERGSTGELFF	TGTGCCAGCGAAAGGGGATCGACCGGGGAGCTGTTTTTT
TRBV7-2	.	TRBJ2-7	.	CASSFLPAAAGEQYF	TGTGCCAGCAGCTTTCTCCCGGCAGCGGCTGGCGAGCAGTACTTC
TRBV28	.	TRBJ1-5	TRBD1	CASSPKDRGYQPQHF	TGTGCCAGCAGTCCCAAGGACAGGGGCTATCAGCCCCAGCATTTT
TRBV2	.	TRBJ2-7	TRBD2	CASNLSGRAAEQYF	TGTGCCAGCAATCTTAGCGGGAGGGCCGCCGAGCAGTACTTC
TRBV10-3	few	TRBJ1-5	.	CAISARADQPQHF	TGTGCCATCAGTGCAAGGGCCGATCAGCCCCAGCATTTT
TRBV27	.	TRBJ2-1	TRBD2	CASSSLAGGRHEQFF	TGTGCCAGCAGTTCTCTAGCGGGGGGCAGGCATGAGCAGTTCTTC
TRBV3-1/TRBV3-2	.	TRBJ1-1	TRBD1	CASSPPGGTEAFF	TGTGCCAGCAGCCCTCCAGGGGGCACTGAAGCTTTCTTT
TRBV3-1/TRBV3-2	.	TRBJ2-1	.	CASSQLRQLSSYNEQFF	TGTGCCAGCAGCCAACTAAGACAGCTGAGCTCCTACAATGAGCAGTTCTTC
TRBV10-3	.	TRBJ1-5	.	CAISDGGLGNQPQHF	TGTGCCATCAGTGACGGGGGTCTGGGCAATCAGCCCCAGCATTTT
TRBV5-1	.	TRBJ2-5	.	CASSLASNQETQYF	TGCGCCAGCAGCTTGGCGTCTAACCAAGAGACCCAGTACTTC
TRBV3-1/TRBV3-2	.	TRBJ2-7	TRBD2	CASSPGLAGAYEQYF	TGTGCCAGCAGCCCCGGGCTAGCGGGGGCCTACGAGCAGTACTTC
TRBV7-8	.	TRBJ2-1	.	CASSGPTPNTEQFF	TGTGCCAGCAGTGGACCGACCCCGAACACTGAGCAGTTCTTC
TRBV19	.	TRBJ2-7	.	CASSSTLLQGRSYEQYF	TGTGCCAGTAGTTCGACCCTTCTACAGGGGAGGTCCTACGAGCAGTACTTC
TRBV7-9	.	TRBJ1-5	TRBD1	CASSLGGQGREPQHF	TGTGCCAGCAGCTTAGGGGGACAGGGGCGAGAGCCCCAGCATTTT
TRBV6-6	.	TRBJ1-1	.	CASAAYTEAFF	TGTGCCAGCGCGGCGTACACTGAAGCTTTCTTT
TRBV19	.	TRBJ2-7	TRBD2	CASSSYSGVYEQYF	TGTGCCAGTAGTTCCTATAGCGGGGTCTACGAGCAGTACTTC
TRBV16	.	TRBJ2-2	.	CASSPDNANTGELFF	TGTGCCAGCAGTCCTGACAACGCGAACACCGGGGAGCTGTTTTTT
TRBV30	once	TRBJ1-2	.	CACGLSSRGYTF	TGTGCCTGCGGGCTGTCCTCTAGGGGCTACACCTTC
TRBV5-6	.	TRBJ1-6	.	CASSPRTGPVNSPLHF	TGTGCCAGCAGCCCTCGGACGGGGCCTGTCAATTCACCCCTCCACTTT
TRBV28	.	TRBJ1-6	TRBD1	CASSATGGGSNSPLHF	TGTGCCAGCAGCGCCACAGGGGGAGGTAGTAATTCACCCCTCCACTTT
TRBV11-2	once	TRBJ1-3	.	CASAPQKSSGNTIYF	TGTGCCAGCGCGCCACAGAAGAGCTCTGGAAACACCATATATTTT
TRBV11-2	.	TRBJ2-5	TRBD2	CASQMGSGGWETQYF	TGTGCCAGCCAGATGGGGTCGGGAGGATGGGAGACCCAGTACTTC
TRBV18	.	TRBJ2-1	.	CASSPPYSRNEQFF	TGTGCCAGCTCACCACCGTATTCCAGAAATGAGCAGTTCTTC
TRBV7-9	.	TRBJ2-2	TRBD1	CASRERQGVGELFF	TGTGCCAGCAGGGAACGACAGGGAGTCGGGGAGCTGTTTTTT
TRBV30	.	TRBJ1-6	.	CAWSDQLSSYNSPLHF	TGTGCCTGGAGTGACCAACTCAGCTCCTATAATTCACCCCTCCACTTT
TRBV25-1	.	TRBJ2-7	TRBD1	CASSGPGQGNEQYF	TGTGCCAGCAGTGGCCCGGGACAGGGGAACGAGCAGTACTTC
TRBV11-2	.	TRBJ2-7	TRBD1	CASSLARDSPIRPYEQYF	TGTGCCAGCAGCTTAGCCCGGGACAGCCCAATACGACCCTACGAGCAGTACTTC
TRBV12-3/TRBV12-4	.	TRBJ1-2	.	CASRGGRDGYTF	TGTGCCAGCAGGGGGGGGAGAGATGGCTACACCTTC
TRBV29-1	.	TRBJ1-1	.	CSIETWGASNTEAFF	TGCAGCATTGAAACCTGGGGAGCGTCGAACACTGAAGCTTTCTTT
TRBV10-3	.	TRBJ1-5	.	CAISEVLDQPQHF	TGTGCCATCAGTGAGGTCTTGGATCAGCCCCAGCATTTT
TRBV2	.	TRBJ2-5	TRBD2	CASSEGLGTSGRAWETQYF	TGTGCCAGCAGTGAGGGACTAGGGACTAGCGGGAGGGCCTGGGAGACCCAGTACTTC
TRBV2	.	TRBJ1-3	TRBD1	CASSEQGRGNTIYF	TGTGCCAGCAGCGAACAGGGGCGGGGAAACACCATATATTTT
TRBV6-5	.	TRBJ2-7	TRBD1	CASSLGQGPYEQYF	TGTGCCAGCAGCCTGGGACAGGGTCCCTACGAGCAGTACTTC
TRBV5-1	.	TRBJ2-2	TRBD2	CASSPGGAGSHTGELFF	TGCGCCAGCAGCCCCGGAGGAGCGGGGAGTCACACCGGGGAGCTGTTTTTT
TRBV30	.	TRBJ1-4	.	CALNGLGKDEKLFF	TGTGCCCTAAACGGGCTAGGGAAGGATGAAAAACTGTTTTTT
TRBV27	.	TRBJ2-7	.	CASSSDSYEQYF	TGTGCCAGCAGTTCGGACAGCTACGAGCAGTACTTC
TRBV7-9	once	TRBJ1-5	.	CASSLDGRGQPQHF	TGTGCCAGCAGCTTAGATGGACGCGGGCAGCCCCAGCATTTT
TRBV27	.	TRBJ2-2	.	CASMGTGTGELFF	TGTGCCAGCATGGGGACTGGAACCGGGGAGCTGTTTTTT
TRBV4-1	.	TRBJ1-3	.	CASSQGGGSIRNTIYF	TGCGCCAGCAGCCAAGGGGGTGGATCGATTAGAAACACCATATATTTT
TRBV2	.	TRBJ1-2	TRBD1	CASSVGQGGGYTF	TGTGCCAGCAGTGTAGGACAGGGCGGTGGCTACACCTTC
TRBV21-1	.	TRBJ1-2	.	CVGDRGHYGYTF	TGTGTGGGGGACAGGGGGCACTATGGCTACACCTTC
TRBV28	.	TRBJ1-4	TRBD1	CASRTGQPFEKLFF	TGTGCCAGCAGGACGGGACAGCCATTCGAAAAACTGTTTTTT
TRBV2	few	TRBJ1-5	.	CASSEVNSRQPQHF	TGTGCCAGCAGTGAAGTGAACAGTCGACAGCCCCAGCATTTT